These 21 T cell receptor beta chains originate from one sample sequenced in a study of shared clonotypes between healthy human individuals. The assay was immunoSEQ multiplex PCR, and TCRdb's table has in-frame clones only and misses some. The data hold 550,000 to 600,000 clones, with around 76% observed a single time. The sample taken for sequencing was PBMCs. These receptor sequences come from a middle-aged woman in good health. Some clones in this sample may be carry-over from other donors' samples.

The genes are TRBV6-5 and TRBJ1-4; 8 bases line up with TRBD1. The junction had 8 bases not matched to a gene; V was cut back by 7 bases and J by 7 bases. This CDR3 has 14 residues. Germline lookup yields CDR1 MNHEY and CDR2 SVGAGI. The CDR3 nucleotides read TGTGCCAGCAAGACTCAGGGGGCAAGTGAAAAACTGTTTTTT. Its translation is CASKTQGASEKLFF.

A few counts support this clone. This sequence joins TRBV6-1 and TRBJ1-5; 7 nucleotides match TRBD1. The CDR3 is 14 amino acids. V dropped 6 bases and J dropped 3; count of bases not matched to a gene: 5. Germline CDR1 MNHNS, CDR2 SASEGT. The CDR3 DNA reads as TGTGCCAGCAGGGAAACAGGGGACAATCAGCCCCAGCATTTT. This codes for CASRETGDNQPQHF.

V is TRBV19 and J is TRBJ2-7; 11 nucleotides line up with TRBD2. CDR3 length equals 15 residues. The trim removed 2 bases at V and 4 bases at J, leaving 4 bases unmatched. The germline V gene has CDR1 LNHDA and CDR2 SQIVND (reference sequence). For the CDR3, the DNA is TGTGCCAGTAGTATACTCTGGACTAGCGGGTACGAGCAGTACTTC. Translated: CASSILWTSGYEQYF.

DNA of the CDR3: TGTGCCAGCAGCCCCCGGGGCGCGGGGATCTATGGCTACACCTTC. Translated: CASSPRGAGIYGYTF. This chain links TRBV7-8 with TRBJ1-2; tentative D call: TRBD1 (5 bases). Trimming pared 5 bases from V and 4 bases from J, leaving 17 bases between. Germline V gives CDR1 SGHVS, CDR2 FQNEAQ. The CDR3 sequence is 15 residues long. Full variable domain (remainder filled in from reference TRBV7-8 and TRBJ1-2): GAGVSQSPRYKVAKRGQDVALRCDPISGHVSLFWYQQALGQGPEFLTYFQNEAQLDKSGLPSDRFFAERPEGSVSTLKIQRTQQEDSAVYLCASSPRGAGIYGYTFGSGTRLTVV.

The V call is TRBV10-3, the J call TRBJ2-7; TRBD2 agrees at 9 bases. The CDR3 loop spans 20 amino acids. V lost 2 bases to trimming and J lost 2 bases; unmatched junction nucleotides: 19. CDR1 and CDR2 from the germline V gene are ENHRY and SYGVKD. CDR3 residues: CAISETNTDYLAGSPYEQYF. The CDR3 DNA is TGTGCCATCAGTGAGACAAACACGGACTATCTAGCGGGAAGTCCCTACGAGCAGTACTTC.

The V gene is TRBV27, the J gene TRBJ2-7, with TRBD2 identical over 10 bases. Germline V gives CDR1 MNHEY, CDR2 SMNVEV (reference sequence). V lost 6 bases to trimming and J lost 5 bases; unmatched junction nucleotides: 7. The CDR3 loop spans 14 amino acids. CDR3 region: CASRLGLAGDEQYF. CDR3 coding DNA: TGTGCCAGCAGATTGGGGCTAGCGGGAGACGAGCAGTACTTC.

The gene calls are TRBV27 and TRBJ2-1; TRBD2 matches at 11 bases. V was clipped by 2 bases and J by 4 bases; unmatched bases: 10. Germline V lookup: CDR1 MNHEY, CDR2 SMNVEV (reference sequence). This CDR3 spans 18 amino acids. The CDR3 nucleotides read TGTGCCAGCAGTTTAGACCCCCCGACTAGCGGGATTTACAATGAGCAGTTCTTC. Residues: CASSLDPPTSGIYNEQFF.

This chain links TRBV6-5 with TRBJ2-3; D remains ambiguous. The V gene lost 5 bases and the J gene lost 4 bases, with 16 bases spanning the gap. This CDR3 spans 15 amino acids. Per the germline V gene, CDR1 is MNHEY and CDR2 is SVGAGI. In DNA, the CDR3 is TGTGCCAGCAGTCCCGATGGCAGGACGTCAGATACGCAGTATTTT. Translated: CASSPDGRTSDTQYF.

The chain carries TRBV2 and TRBJ2-7; no reliable D call. Germline V gene data show CDR1 as SNHLY and CDR2 as FYNNEI. V was shortened by 2 bases and J by 4 bases, with 21 bases between the two germline ends. CDR3 size: 17 residues. The DNA for the CDR3 is TGTGCCAGCAGTGAAAGTCAGGTCCTGGTTAGGAGATACGAGCAGTACTTC. Protein: CASSESQVLVRRYEQYF.

This clone was counted many times. Other DNA sequences from this sample encode an identical CDR3 as well. The chain couples TRBV28 to TRBJ2-7; D is unresolved. From germline, CDR1 is MDHEN and CDR2 SYDVKM. Trimming cost V 3 bases and J 3 bases, with 3 bases left between them. This CDR3 region has 11 residues. CDR3 residues: CASSFFYEQYF. Written as DNA, the CDR3 is TGTGCCAGCAGTTTCTTCTACGAGCAGTACTTC. The full variable domain, completed using reference TRBV28 and TRBJ2-7, is DVKVTQSSRYLVKRTGEKVFLECVQDMDHENMFWYRQDPGLGLRLIYFSYDVKMKEKGDIPEGYSVSREKKERFSLILESASTNQTSMYLCASSFFYEQYFGPGTRLTVT.

J is TRBJ2-3 and V is TRBV5-3, with no clear D. TRBV5-3 is identified as an open reading frame with a role that is uncertain. The CDR3 is 14 amino acids. Trimming took off 1 base at V and 5 bases at J, with 11 bases between the two ends. CDR3 DNA: TGTGCCAGAAGCTTGAGGTGGTGGGGAGATACGCAGTATTTT. Translating it yields CARSLRWWGDTQYF.

This clone is a singleton in its sample. V and J are TRBV27 and TRBJ2-7, with 8 bases fitting TRBD1. The CDR3 totals 14 residues. Germline V lookup: CDR1 MNHEY, CDR2 SMNVEV (reference sequence). Unmatched junction bases numbered 6, after V lost 5 bases and J lost 3 bases. CDR3 DNA sequence: TGTGCCAGCAGTATAGTCGGGACAGGCTACGAGCAGTACTTC. This sequence encodes CASSIVGTGYEQYF.

The chain uses TRBV30 and TRBJ2-7, with 9 bases fitting TRBD1. The CDR3 totals 13 residues. J lost 5 bases, V lost 5 bases, and 7 bases had no gene match. Germline V CDR1 and CDR2: GTSNPN, SVGIG (reference sequence). In DNA form, the CDR3 reads TGTGCCTGGGACAGGGGGGCCCTGGACGAGCAGTACTTC. It specifies CAWDRGALDEQYF.

The rearrangement uses TRBV2 and TRBJ2-7; D unclear. V lost 6 bases and J 5 bases, leaving 8 bases between the germline ends. The CDR3 totals 11 residues. Germline loops: CDR1 SNHLY, CDR2 FYNNEI. This CDR3 is CASSIGNEQYF. CDR3 DNA sequence: TGTGCCAGCAGCATAGGTAACGAGCAGTACTTC.

A single count supports this clone. The gene calls are TRBV2 and TRBJ2-7; a weak D match, TRBD2 (6 bases). Germline CDR1 reads SNHLY; CDR2 reads FYNNEI. The length of the CDR3 is 15 residues. The germline V and J ends were trimmed by 1 base and 3 bases, with 13 bases remaining between them. CDR3 loop: CASSEGGVPSYEQYF. As DNA, the CDR3 is TGTGCCAGCAGTGAAGGGGGGGTTCCCAGCTACGAGCAGTACTTC.

This clone occurred many times. The rearrangement links TRBV5-1 to TRBJ2-1; possibly TRBD1 or TRBD2 for D (6 bases each). The CDR3 runs to 16 residues. Germline CDR1 reads SGHRS; CDR2 reads YFSETQ. Trimming stripped 0 bases from V and 6 bases from J, with 16 bases between. The CDR3 reads CASSLAQGTPPNEQFF. The CDR3 nucleotides read TGCGCCAGCAGCTTGGCCCAGGGGACTCCACCCAATGAGCAGTTCTTC.

This chain links TRBV25-1 with TRBJ2-2; TRBD2 aligns across 12 bases. With V trimmed by 4 bases and J by 5 bases, 11 bases remained unmatched. The CDR3 contains 18 residues. Per germline, CDR1 MGHDK and CDR2 SYGVNS. In nucleotides, the CDR3 is TGTGCCAGCAGTGTGGGCCCGACTAGCGGGAGTGAAACCGGGGAGCTGTTTTTT. Amino acid sequence: CASSVGPTSGSETGELFF.

This clone was picked up one time. V gene TRBV11-1 combines with J gene TRBJ2-2; a possible D gene is TRBD1 (6 bases). The V and J ends lost 1 base and 6 bases respectively, with 9 bases between them. Germline values: CDR1 SGHAT, CDR2 FQDESV (reference sequence). This CDR3 comprises 14 residues. CDR3 DNA sequence: TGTGCCAGCAGCTTAGAGGGGGTCGCCGGGGAGCTGTTTTTT. This gives the protein CASSLEGVAGELFF.

This chain links TRBV30 with TRBJ1-2; D call uncertain. Trimming left V 2 bases short and J 2 bases short, with 6 bases between. From germline, CDR1 is GTSNPN and CDR2 SVGIG (reference sequence). There are 12 residues in the CDR3. CDR3 sequence (DNA): TGTGCCTGGAGTCCGAGGAACTATGGCTACACCTTC. It translates to CAWSPRNYGYTF.

This clone was observed a single time. The chain links TRBV2 to TRBJ1-3; the D is unclear. CDR1 SNHLY and CDR2 FYNNEI come from the germline V gene. The CDR3 length is 14 residues. V lost 3 bases to trimming and J lost 1 base, with 7 bases between them. DNA of the CDR3: TGTGCCAGCAGTGAGAGTAGTTCTGGAAACACCATATATTTT. Residues: CASSESSSGNTIYF.

J is TRBJ1-4 and V is TRBV25-1, with unresolved D. Germline lookup yields CDR1 MGHDK and CDR2 SYGVNS. The CDR3 consists of 17 residues. Between the trimmed V and J ends, which lost 4 bases and 5 bases, there was a span of 20 bases. Here the CDR3 reads CASSANSPTPKNEKLFF. CDR3 coding DNA: TGTGCCAGCAGTGCAAACTCCCCGACACCAAAGAATGAAAAACTGTTTTTT. Looking up the rest from reference TRBV25-1 and TRBJ1-4 gives the full variable domain: EADIYQTPRYLVIGTGKKITLECSQTMGHDKMYWYQQDPGMELHLIHYSYGVNSTEKGDLSSESTVSRIRTEHFPLTLESARPSHTSQYLCASSANSPTPKNEKLFFGSGTQLSVL.